This T cell receptor (beta chain) stems from a study of blood T cell repertoires in COVID-19. CDR1 and CDR2 (germline): MGHRA, YSYEKL. J was trimmed by 3 bases and V by 1 base; bases with no gene match: 3. The CDR3 has 14 amino acids. Data came from immunoSEQ multiplex PCR; TCRdb stores just in-frame clones and leaves some out. The repertoire holds about 93,000 clones, almost 90% seen once, with approximately 1.5% in the top ten. Sample: peripheral blood. The receptor's source is a human donor with active COVID-19. The donor label of this sample is uncertain. The chain combines TRBV4-1 with TRBJ2-7, with TRBD2 identical over 7 bases. The CDR3 nucleotides are TGCGCCAGCAGCCAAGTGACGGGGGGCTACGAGCAGTACTTC. It codes for CASSQVTGGYEQYF.